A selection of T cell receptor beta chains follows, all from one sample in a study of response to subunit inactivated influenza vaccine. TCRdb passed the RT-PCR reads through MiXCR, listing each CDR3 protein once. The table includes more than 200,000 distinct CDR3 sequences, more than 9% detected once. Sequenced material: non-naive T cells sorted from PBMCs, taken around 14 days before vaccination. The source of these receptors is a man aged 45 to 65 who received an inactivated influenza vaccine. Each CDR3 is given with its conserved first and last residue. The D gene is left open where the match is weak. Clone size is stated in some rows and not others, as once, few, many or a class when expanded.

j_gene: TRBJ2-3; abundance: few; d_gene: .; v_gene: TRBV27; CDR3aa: CASSPFRPAPTDTQYF; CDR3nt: TGTGCCAGCAGTCCCTTCCGGCCTGCGCCCACAGATACGCAGTATTTT
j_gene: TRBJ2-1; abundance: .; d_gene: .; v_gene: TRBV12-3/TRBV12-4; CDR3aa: CASSPPGLFSYNEQFF; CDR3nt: TGTGCCAGCAGCCCCCCTGGATTGTTCTCCTACAATGAGCAGTTCTTC
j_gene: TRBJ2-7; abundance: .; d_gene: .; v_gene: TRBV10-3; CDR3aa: CAISLGEGEQYF; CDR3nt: TGTGCCATCAGTCTTGGGGAAGGGGAGCAGTACTTC
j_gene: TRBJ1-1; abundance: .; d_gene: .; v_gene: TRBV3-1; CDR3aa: CASSQVEGRGSGAEAFF; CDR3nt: TGTGCCAGCAGCCAAGTCGAGGGTCGGGGTAGCGGGGCTGAAGCTTTCTTT
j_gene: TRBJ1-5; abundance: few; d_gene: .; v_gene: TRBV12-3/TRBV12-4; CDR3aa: CASSLGGNSNQPQHF; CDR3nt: TGTGCCAGCAGTTTGGGAGGGAATAGCAATCAGCCCCAGCATTTT
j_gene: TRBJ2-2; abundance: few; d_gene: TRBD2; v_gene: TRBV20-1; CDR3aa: CSARDSRRRLAANTGELFF; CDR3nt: TGCAGTGCTAGAGATTCTAGAAGGAGACTAGCGGCGAACACCGGGGAGCTGTTTTTT
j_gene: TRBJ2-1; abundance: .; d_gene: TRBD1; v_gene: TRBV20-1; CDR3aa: CSARTRQGYYNEQFF; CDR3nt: TGCAGTGCTAGGACGCGACAGGGGTACTACAATGAGCAGTTCTTC
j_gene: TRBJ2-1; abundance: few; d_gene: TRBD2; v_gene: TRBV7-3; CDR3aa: CASSRTGTSGSYNEQFF; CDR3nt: TGTGCCAGCAGCCGTACGGGGACTAGCGGCTCCTACAATGAGCAGTTCTTC
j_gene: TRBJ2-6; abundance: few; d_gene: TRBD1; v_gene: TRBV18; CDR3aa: CASSLNQGAGANVLTF; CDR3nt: TGTGCCAGCTCACTAAACCAGGGGGCTGGGGCCAACGTCCTGACTTTC
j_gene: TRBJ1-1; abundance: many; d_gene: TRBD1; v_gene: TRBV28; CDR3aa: CASRRGHLEAFF; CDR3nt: TGTGCCAGCAGGAGGGGGCATCTTGAAGCTTTCTTT
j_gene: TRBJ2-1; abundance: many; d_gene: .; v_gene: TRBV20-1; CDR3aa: CSASSYNEQFF; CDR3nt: TGCAGTGCTAGTAGCTACAATGAGCAGTTCTTC
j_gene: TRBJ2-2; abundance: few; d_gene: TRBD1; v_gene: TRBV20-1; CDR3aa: CSARTGANTGELFF; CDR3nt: TGCAGTGCTCGGACAGGGGCGAACACCGGGGAGCTGTTTTTT
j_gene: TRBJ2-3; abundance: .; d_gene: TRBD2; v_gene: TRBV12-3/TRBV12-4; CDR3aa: CTRSLGWGLAGKTDTQYF; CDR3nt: TGTACCCGCAGTTTAGGGTGGGGACTAGCGGGGAAAACAGATACGCAGTATTTT
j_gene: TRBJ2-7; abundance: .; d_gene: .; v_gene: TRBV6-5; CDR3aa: CASSYSASRDEQYF; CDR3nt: TGTGCCAGCAGTTACTCGGCATCTAGGGACGAGCAGTACTTC
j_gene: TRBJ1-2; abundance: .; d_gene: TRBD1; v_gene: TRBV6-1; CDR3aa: CASSEAGQGEIYGYTF; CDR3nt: TGTGCCAGCAGTGAAGCAGGGCAGGGGGAAATCTATGGCTACACCTTC
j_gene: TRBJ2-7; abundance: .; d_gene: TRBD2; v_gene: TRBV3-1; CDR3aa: CASRRSSGSSYEQYF; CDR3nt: TGTGCCAGCAGACGATCTAGCGGCAGCTCCTACGAGCAGTACTTC
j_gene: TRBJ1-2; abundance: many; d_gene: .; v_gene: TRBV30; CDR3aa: CAWSEPQQGNYGYTF; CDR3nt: TGTGCCTGGAGTGAGCCACAACAGGGTAACTATGGCTACACCTTC
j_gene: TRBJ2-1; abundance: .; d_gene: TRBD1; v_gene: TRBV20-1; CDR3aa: CSARRTGSSYNEQFF; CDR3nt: TGCAGTGCTAGACGGACAGGGAGCTCCTACAATGAGCAGTTCTTC
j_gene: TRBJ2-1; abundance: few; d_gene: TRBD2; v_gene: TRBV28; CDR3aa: CASSLRLAGAAYNEQFF; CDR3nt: TGTGCCAGCAGTTTACGGCTAGCGGGGGCAGCATACAATGAGCAGTTCTTC
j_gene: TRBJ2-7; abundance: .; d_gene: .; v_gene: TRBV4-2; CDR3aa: CASSQEGIVDEQYF; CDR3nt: TGTGCCAGCAGCCAAGAAGGTATTGTCGACGAGCAGTACTTC
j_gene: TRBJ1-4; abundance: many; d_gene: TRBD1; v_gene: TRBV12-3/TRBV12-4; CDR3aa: CASQGVGEKLFF; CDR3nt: TGTGCCAGCCAGGGGGTTGGGGAAAAACTGTTTTTT
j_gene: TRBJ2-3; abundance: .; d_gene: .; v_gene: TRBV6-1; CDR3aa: CASSNTGSRTDTQYF; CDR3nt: TGTGCCAGCAGTAATACCGGGTCACGCACAGATACGCAGTATTTT
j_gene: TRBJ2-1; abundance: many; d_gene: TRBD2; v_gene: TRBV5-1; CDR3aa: CASSLGLADHNEQFF; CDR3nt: TGCGCCAGCAGCTTAGGACTAGCGGACCACAATGAGCAGTTCTTC
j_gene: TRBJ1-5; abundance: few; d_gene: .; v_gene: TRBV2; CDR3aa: CASSVHGNQPQHF; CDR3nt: TGTGCCAGCTCGGTCCACGGCAATCAGCCCCAGCATTTT
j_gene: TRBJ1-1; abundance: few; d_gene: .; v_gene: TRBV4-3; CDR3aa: CASSQAGARTEAFF; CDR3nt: TGCGCCAGCAGCCAAGCAGGGGCGAGGACTGAAGCTTTCTTT
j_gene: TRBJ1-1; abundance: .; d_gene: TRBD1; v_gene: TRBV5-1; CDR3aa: CASSTGQGGTEAFF; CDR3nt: TGCGCCAGCAGCACCGGACAGGGCGGGACTGAAGCTTTCTTT
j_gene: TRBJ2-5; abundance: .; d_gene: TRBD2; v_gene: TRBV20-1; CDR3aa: CSAPLLGGAYTQETQYF; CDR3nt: TGCAGTGCCCCTCTCCTCGGGGGGGCCTACACACAAGAGACCCAGTACTTC
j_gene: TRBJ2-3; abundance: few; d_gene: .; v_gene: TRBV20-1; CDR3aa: CSAYSPVRAQRPDTQYF; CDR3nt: TGCAGTGCTTATTCTCCGGTCCGGGCCCAGAGGCCAGATACGCAGTATTTT
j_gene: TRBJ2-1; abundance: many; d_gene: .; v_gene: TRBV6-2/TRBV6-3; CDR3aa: CASSYLGPNEQFF; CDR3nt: TGTGCCAGCAGTTATTTGGGACCCAATGAGCAGTTCTTC
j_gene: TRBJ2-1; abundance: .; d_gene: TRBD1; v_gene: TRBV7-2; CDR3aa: CASSPLTVTGGNEQFF; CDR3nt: TGTGCCAGCAGCCCCTTAACCGTGACAGGGGGAAATGAGCAGTTCTTC
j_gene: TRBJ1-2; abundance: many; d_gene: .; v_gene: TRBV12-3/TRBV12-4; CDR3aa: CASSAGLRGGYGYTF; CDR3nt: TGTGCCAGCAGTGCCGGACTTAGGGGGGGCTATGGCTACACCTTC
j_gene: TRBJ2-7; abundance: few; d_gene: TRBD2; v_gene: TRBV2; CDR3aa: CASSTTSGVTYEQYF; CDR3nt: TGTGCCAGCAGCACGACTAGCGGGGTAACCTACGAGCAGTACTTC
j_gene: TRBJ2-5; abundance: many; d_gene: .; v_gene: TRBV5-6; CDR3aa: CASSTGTPGETQYF; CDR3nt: TGTGCCAGCAGCACCGGGACACCCGGGGAGACCCAGTACTTC
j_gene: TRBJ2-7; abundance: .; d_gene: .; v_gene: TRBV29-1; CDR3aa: CSVVSGQTYEQYF; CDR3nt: TGCAGCGTTGTGAGCGGTCAAACCTACGAGCAGTACTTC
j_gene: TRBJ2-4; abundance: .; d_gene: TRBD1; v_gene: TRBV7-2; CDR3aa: CASRQGSKNIQYF; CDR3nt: TGTGCCAGCAGACAGGGGAGCAAAAACATTCAGTACTTC
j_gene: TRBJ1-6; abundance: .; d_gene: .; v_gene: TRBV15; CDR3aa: CATSPRPAGGSPLHF; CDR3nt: TGTGCCACCAGCCCCCGTCCAGCTGGGGGTTCACCCCTCCACTTT
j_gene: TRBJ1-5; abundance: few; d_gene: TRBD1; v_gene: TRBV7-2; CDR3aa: CASSPSGSGGQPQHF; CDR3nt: TGTGCCAGCAGCCCGTCGGGGTCAGGGGGGCAGCCCCAGCATTTT
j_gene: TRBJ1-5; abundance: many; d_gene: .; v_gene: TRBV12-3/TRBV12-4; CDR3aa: CASSFLGGNQPQHF; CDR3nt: TGTGCCAGCAGTTTTCTGGGTGGCAATCAGCCCCAGCATTTT
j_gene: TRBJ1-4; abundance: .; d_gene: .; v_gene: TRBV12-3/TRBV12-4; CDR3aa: CASSLYRDHEKLFF; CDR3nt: TGTGCCAGCAGTTTATACAGGGATCACGAAAAACTGTTTTTT
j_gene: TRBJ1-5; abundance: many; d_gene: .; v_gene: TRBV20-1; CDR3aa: CSAKVGLDQPQHF; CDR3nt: TGCAGTGCGAAGGTGGGTCTCGATCAGCCCCAGCATTTT
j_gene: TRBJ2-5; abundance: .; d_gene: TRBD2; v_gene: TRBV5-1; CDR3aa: CASRPRLALLQETQYF; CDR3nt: TGCGCCAGCAGGCCAAGACTAGCCCTTTTACAAGAGACCCAGTACTTC
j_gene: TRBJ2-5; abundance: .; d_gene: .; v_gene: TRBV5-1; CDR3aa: CASSLWQETQYF; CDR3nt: TGCGCCAGCAGCTTGTGGCAAGAGACCCAGTACTTC
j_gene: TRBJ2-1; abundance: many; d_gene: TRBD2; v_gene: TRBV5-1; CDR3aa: CASITREGPGNEQFF; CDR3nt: TGCGCCAGCATCACGAGGGAGGGCCCAGGCAATGAGCAGTTCTTC
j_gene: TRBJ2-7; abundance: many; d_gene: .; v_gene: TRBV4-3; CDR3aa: CASSQDGQGPYEQYF; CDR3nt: TGCGCCAGCAGCCAAGACGGGCAGGGTCCCTACGAGCAGTACTTC
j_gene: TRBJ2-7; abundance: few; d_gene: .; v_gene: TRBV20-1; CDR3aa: CSASKGGSSYEQYF; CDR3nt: TGCAGTGCTAGCAAAGGGGGTAGCTCCTACGAGCAGTACTTC